The sequence of this T cell receptor (beta chain) was determined in a study of blood T cells in healthy people across ages. This clonotype has only a few counts. Drawing of peripheral blood yielded about 10 milliliters from each donor. The CDR3 is 15 residues long. The V and J ends lost 1 base and 3 bases respectively, with 11 bases between them. The V gene's germline CDR1 is LGHNA and CDR2 YSLEER. Through a sample-barcoded 5' primer and a J-beta primer mix, a second PCR was run for roughly 6 to 11 cycles. Template switching added a 12-random-nucleotide identifier to every cDNA molecule. From the 5' RACE reads, TCRdb called clonotypes with MiXCR, one entry per CDR3 protein. This table has about 760,000 distinct CDR3 sequences, around 25% appearing once. These data also featured in a second study, about T cells of mothers and their children. That report adds: Primer M1S, used in the second PCR, introduced sample barcodes and 2-4 random nucleotides.

The clonotype originates from a boy aged 5 to 17 in good health. Material for sequencing was blood. The J gene is TRBJ2-3, the V gene TRBV4-3; D not resolved. CDR3: CASSQAYYRTDTQYF. The CDR3 DNA sequence: TGCGCCAGCAGCCAAGCCTATTATAGGACAGATACGCAGTATTTT.